The rows below give T cell receptor beta chains drawn from one sample of a study of T-cell reconstitution after alpha-beta-depleted transplantation in children. TCRdb called the PCR reads again in MiXCR, with one record for every CDR3 protein. The sample shows hundreds of thousands of distinct CDR3 sequences, around 13% of them seen only once. This specimen was PBMCs from the stem cell graft donor, taken from the stem cell graft. The receptors shown here come from a human donor who donated a stem cell graft to a child with combined immunodeficiency. Both conserved end residues are part of each CDR3. The order of the fields is J gene, D gene, V gene, clone size, CDR3 DNA, CDR3 protein. The D gene is left open where the match is weak. Not all rows give a size; the values are once, few, many and, for expanded clones, a class.

j_call: TRBJ1-2; d_call: .; v_call: TRBV14; clone_size: few; cdr3_nt: TGTGCCAGCAGCCAGAGATACTATGGCTACACCTTC; cdr3_aa: CASSQRYYGYTF
j_call: TRBJ2-1; d_call: TRBD2; v_call: TRBV10-3; clone_size: few; cdr3_nt: TGTGCCATCAGTCGGACTAGCGAGGAGGGTGAGCAGTTCTTC; cdr3_aa: CAISRTSEEGEQFF
j_call: TRBJ1-2; d_call: .; v_call: TRBV3-1; clone_size: .; cdr3_nt: TGTGCCAGCAGCCAGGGGCCGGGCTACACCTTC; cdr3_aa: CASSQGPGYTF
j_call: TRBJ2-1; d_call: TRBD2; v_call: TRBV12-3/TRBV12-4; clone_size: few; cdr3_nt: TGTGCCAGCACCGCGACTAGCCCCTACAATGAGCAGTTCTTC; cdr3_aa: CASTATSPYNEQFF
j_call: TRBJ2-7; d_call: TRBD2; v_call: TRBV18; clone_size: few; cdr3_nt: TGTGCCAGCTCACCAAGCGGGGGACAAATCTACGAGCAGTACTTC; cdr3_aa: CASSPSGGQIYEQYF
j_call: TRBJ2-7; d_call: .; v_call: TRBV20-1; clone_size: many; cdr3_nt: TGCAGTGCTAGTTCGGTAGGGGTCACCTACGAGCAGTACTTC; cdr3_aa: CSASSVGVTYEQYF
j_call: TRBJ1-5; d_call: TRBD1; v_call: TRBV6-1; clone_size: few; cdr3_nt: TGTGCCAGCAGCCTCCTGGGACAGTTGGGTCAGCCCCAGCATTTT; cdr3_aa: CASSLLGQLGQPQHF
j_call: TRBJ2-5; d_call: TRBD2; v_call: TRBV30; clone_size: .; cdr3_nt: TGTGCCTGGAGTGTAGGACTAGCGGGAAAAGAGACCCAGTACTTC; cdr3_aa: CAWSVGLAGKETQYF
j_call: TRBJ2-3; d_call: TRBD2; v_call: TRBV9; clone_size: .; cdr3_nt: TGTGCCAGCAGCGTAGTCCGGCTAGCGGGGCTAGCTAGCACAGATACGCAGTATTTT; cdr3_aa: CASSVVRLAGLASTDTQYF
j_call: TRBJ2-1; d_call: TRBD2; v_call: TRBV6-1; clone_size: many; cdr3_nt: TGTGCCAGCACCAAGAGACTAGCGGGGGGCCGGTACAATGAGCAGTTCTTC; cdr3_aa: CASTKRLAGGRYNEQFF
j_call: TRBJ2-3; d_call: TRBD2; v_call: TRBV9; clone_size: few; cdr3_nt: TGTGCCAGCAGCGTAACCTCAAATAGCGGGAGCACAGATACGCAGTATTTT; cdr3_aa: CASSVTSNSGSTDTQYF
j_call: TRBJ2-1; d_call: .; v_call: TRBV4-3; clone_size: .; cdr3_nt: TGCGCCAGCAGCCAACTAGCTAGGGATGAGCAGTTCTTC; cdr3_aa: CASSQLARDEQFF
j_call: TRBJ2-2; d_call: .; v_call: TRBV10-3; clone_size: .; cdr3_nt: TGTGCCACCTCTGAGGGGTATACCGGGGAGCTGTTTTTT; cdr3_aa: CATSEGYTGELFF
j_call: TRBJ2-1; d_call: .; v_call: TRBV20-1; clone_size: few; cdr3_nt: TGCAGTGCTTACGCGGGGCGCCAGGGGAGGCCTTACAATGAGCAGTTCTTC; cdr3_aa: CSAYAGRQGRPYNEQFF
j_call: TRBJ1-2; d_call: .; v_call: TRBV29-1; clone_size: .; cdr3_nt: TGCAGCGTTGAGTTCACTGATGGCTACACCTTC; cdr3_aa: CSVEFTDGYTF
j_call: TRBJ2-5; d_call: TRBD2; v_call: TRBV20-1; clone_size: .; cdr3_nt: TGCAGTGCTACACCGGGACTAGCGGGAGAGGCAGAGACCCAGTACTTC; cdr3_aa: CSATPGLAGEAETQYF
j_call: TRBJ2-1; d_call: .; v_call: TRBV6-2/TRBV6-3; clone_size: few; cdr3_nt: TGTGCCAGCAGTTACTGGCGCCCACACAATGAGCAGTTCTTC; cdr3_aa: CASSYWRPHNEQFF
j_call: TRBJ2-2; d_call: TRBD1; v_call: TRBV10-3; clone_size: many; cdr3_nt: TGTGCCATCACCCCAGGGGGCGAGGACCCCGGGGAGCTGTTTTTT; cdr3_aa: CAITPGGEDPGELFF
j_call: TRBJ2-3; d_call: TRBD1; v_call: TRBV2; clone_size: .; cdr3_nt: TGTGCCAGCAGAATAACCGGGACAGGGGGTAGGACAGATACGCAGTATTTT; cdr3_aa: CASRITGTGGRTDTQYF
j_call: TRBJ2-1; d_call: .; v_call: TRBV10-3; clone_size: few; cdr3_nt: TGTGCCATCAGTGAGGGCAGCTCCTACAATGAGCAGTTCTTC; cdr3_aa: CAISEGSSYNEQFF
j_call: TRBJ2-5; d_call: TRBD1; v_call: TRBV7-2; clone_size: many; cdr3_nt: TGTGCCAGCAGCAATACAGGGGCCGCGGAGACCCAGTACTTC; cdr3_aa: CASSNTGAAETQYF
j_call: TRBJ1-1; d_call: .; v_call: TRBV7-2; clone_size: few; cdr3_nt: TGTGCCAGCAGCTCCCAAGACATCCTACTTGGGGCTTTCTTT; cdr3_aa: CASSSQDILLGAFF
j_call: TRBJ2-2; d_call: .; v_call: TRBV30; clone_size: .; cdr3_nt: TGTGCCTGGGAAGACGGGGCGAATCTGAGGACCGGGGAGCTGTTTTTT; cdr3_aa: CAWEDGANLRTGELFF
j_call: TRBJ2-3; d_call: .; v_call: TRBV5-1; clone_size: .; cdr3_nt: TGCGCCAGCAGCCCCGGGGTAGCGGAGTTCACAGATACGCAGTATTTT; cdr3_aa: CASSPGVAEFTDTQYF
j_call: TRBJ2-1; d_call: TRBD2; v_call: TRBV12-3/TRBV12-4; clone_size: few; cdr3_nt: TGTGCCACAGGATGGGGTAGCGGGACGACTGAGCAGTTCTTC; cdr3_aa: CATGWGSGTTEQFF
j_call: TRBJ2-2; d_call: .; v_call: TRBV7-9; clone_size: few; cdr3_nt: TGTGCCAGCAGCTTAGAGCCCACCCTCCTAACGCTCGGGGAGCTGTTTTTT; cdr3_aa: CASSLEPTLLTLGELFF
j_call: TRBJ2-1; d_call: TRBD2; v_call: TRBV10-3; clone_size: .; cdr3_nt: TGTGCCATCAGTGCCGTGGGAGGTGTGGGGGGGGAGCAGTTCTTC; cdr3_aa: CAISAVGGVGGEQFF
j_call: TRBJ2-3; d_call: TRBD1; v_call: TRBV27; clone_size: few; cdr3_nt: TGTGCCAGCAGTTCAACTGGGACAGGGGACACAGATACGCAGTATTTT; cdr3_aa: CASSSTGTGDTDTQYF
j_call: TRBJ2-3; d_call: .; v_call: TRBV5-1; clone_size: .; cdr3_nt: TGCGCCAGCAGCTCTGGAGGGCCCAGGCGCACAGATACGCAGTATTTT; cdr3_aa: CASSSGGPRRTDTQYF
j_call: TRBJ2-1; d_call: TRBD2; v_call: TRBV3-1; clone_size: .; cdr3_nt: TGTGCCAGCAGCCAAGAGGGTAGGGGGATAGCGGGGGACAATGAGCAGTTCTTC; cdr3_aa: CASSQEGRGIAGDNEQFF
j_call: TRBJ2-1; d_call: .; v_call: TRBV7-2; clone_size: few; cdr3_nt: TGTGCCAGCAGCTTAGACGCGGGGCCCTACAATGAGCAGTTCTTC; cdr3_aa: CASSLDAGPYNEQFF
j_call: TRBJ2-1; d_call: TRBD1; v_call: TRBV7-2; clone_size: few; cdr3_nt: TGTGCCAGCAGCTTATTTCGGGACAGGGACTGGAATGAGCAGTTCTTC; cdr3_aa: CASSLFRDRDWNEQFF
j_call: TRBJ1-5; d_call: .; v_call: TRBV20-1; clone_size: .; cdr3_nt: TGCAGTGCGAAGGGGGGGGCGGGTCAGCCCCAGCATTTT; cdr3_aa: CSAKGGAGQPQHF
j_call: TRBJ2-1; d_call: TRBD1; v_call: TRBV7-8; clone_size: many; cdr3_nt: TGTGCCAGCAGCCATCCGGGACAGGGTTGGAATGAGCAGTTCTTC; cdr3_aa: CASSHPGQGWNEQFF
j_call: TRBJ2-7; d_call: .; v_call: TRBV11-2; clone_size: .; cdr3_nt: TGTGCCAGCAGCTTCCTCTGGGGGGTTGAGGAGAGCTCCTACGAGCAGTACTTC; cdr3_aa: CASSFLWGVEESSYEQYF
j_call: TRBJ2-3; d_call: .; v_call: TRBV6-1; clone_size: few; cdr3_nt: TGTGCCAGCAGTAGGACGGGTGGGGATACGCAGTATTTT; cdr3_aa: CASSRTGGDTQYF
j_call: TRBJ1-1; d_call: .; v_call: TRBV12-3/TRBV12-4; clone_size: .; cdr3_nt: TGTGCCAGCAGTTTATCGGGCGTGGGCACTGAAGCTTTCTTT; cdr3_aa: CASSLSGVGTEAFF
j_call: TRBJ1-5; d_call: TRBD1; v_call: TRBV15; clone_size: .; cdr3_nt: TGTGCCACCAGCGGGGACAGGGGGCGTATTCAGCCCCAGCATTTT; cdr3_aa: CATSGDRGRIQPQHF
j_call: TRBJ2-1; d_call: .; v_call: TRBV4-3; clone_size: .; cdr3_nt: TGCGCCAGCAGCCTCCTCTTCTCCAATGAGCAGTTCTTC; cdr3_aa: CASSLLFSNEQFF
j_call: TRBJ2-3; d_call: .; v_call: TRBV20-1; clone_size: .; cdr3_nt: TGCAGTGCCCCCGAGCCTAGCACAGATACGCAGTATTTT; cdr3_aa: CSAPEPSTDTQYF
j_call: TRBJ2-2; d_call: .; v_call: TRBV6-1; clone_size: many; cdr3_nt: TGTGCCAGCAGCCAGGGGAGGACCGGGGAGCTGTTTTTT; cdr3_aa: CASSQGRTGELFF
j_call: TRBJ2-7; d_call: .; v_call: TRBV6-2/TRBV6-3; clone_size: few; cdr3_nt: TGTGCCAGCACCGTCAGGGGGGCATCCTACGAGCAGTACTTC; cdr3_aa: CASTVRGASYEQYF
j_call: TRBJ1-1; d_call: .; v_call: TRBV11-2; clone_size: .; cdr3_nt: TGTGCCAGCAGCTTAGTGGCAGGGGAAGCTTTCTTT; cdr3_aa: CASSLVAGEAFF
j_call: TRBJ2-3; d_call: TRBD2; v_call: TRBV4-3; clone_size: many; cdr3_nt: TGCGCCAGCAGCCAATACTACCCTAGCGGCCCCACAGATACGCAGTATTTT; cdr3_aa: CASSQYYPSGPTDTQYF
j_call: TRBJ2-4; d_call: TRBD1; v_call: TRBV6-2/TRBV6-3; clone_size: .; cdr3_nt: TGTGCCACCTTGACAGGGACGTTAGCCAAAAACATTCAGTACTTC; cdr3_aa: CATLTGTLAKNIQYF
j_call: TRBJ2-7; d_call: .; v_call: TRBV5-5; clone_size: few; cdr3_nt: TGTGCCAGCAGATACGACTACGAGCAGTACTTC; cdr3_aa: CASRYDYEQYF
j_call: TRBJ2-3; d_call: TRBD1; v_call: TRBV6-1; clone_size: .; cdr3_nt: TGTGCCAGCAACAACAGGGGGAGCACAGATACGCAGTATTTT; cdr3_aa: CASNNRGSTDTQYF
j_call: TRBJ2-3; d_call: TRBD2; v_call: TRBV4-2; clone_size: few; cdr3_nt: TGTGCCAGCAGCCCGACGCTTGGACTAGAGGACACAGATACGCAGTATTTT; cdr3_aa: CASSPTLGLEDTDTQYF
j_call: TRBJ2-2; d_call: TRBD2; v_call: TRBV12-3/TRBV12-4; clone_size: few; cdr3_nt: TGTGCCAGCAGTTACGGGCGGGAGAGTTACACCGGGGAGCTGTTTTTT; cdr3_aa: CASSYGRESYTGELFF
j_call: TRBJ2-2; d_call: .; v_call: TRBV24-1; clone_size: many; cdr3_nt: TGTGCCACCAGTCCCCCGGGGGTCGGGGAGCTGTTTTTT; cdr3_aa: CATSPPGVGELFF
j_call: TRBJ2-7; d_call: .; v_call: TRBV12-3/TRBV12-4; clone_size: .; cdr3_nt: TGTGCCAGCAGTTTTACGGGGGACATAAACTACGAGCAGTACTTC; cdr3_aa: CASSFTGDINYEQYF
j_call: TRBJ2-7; d_call: TRBD2; v_call: TRBV6-5; clone_size: few; cdr3_nt: TGTGCCAGCAGTTACAGGGAGGGCTACGAGCAGTACTTC; cdr3_aa: CASSYREGYEQYF
j_call: TRBJ2-1; d_call: TRBD1; v_call: TRBV10-3; clone_size: many; cdr3_nt: TGTGCCATTCGGGACAGCTCCTACAATGAGCAGTTCTTC; cdr3_aa: CAIRDSSYNEQFF
j_call: TRBJ1-5; d_call: .; v_call: TRBV12-3/TRBV12-4; clone_size: many; cdr3_nt: TGTGCCAGCAGTTTAGGCGACAGCCGTCAGCCCCAGCATTTT; cdr3_aa: CASSLGDSRQPQHF
j_call: TRBJ2-5; d_call: TRBD1; v_call: TRBV11-2; clone_size: .; cdr3_nt: TGTGCCAGCAGCTTAGGGACAGGGAGCTGGACCCAGTACTTC; cdr3_aa: CASSLGTGSWTQYF
j_call: TRBJ1-1; d_call: .; v_call: TRBV6-1; clone_size: many; cdr3_nt: TGTGCCAGCAGTGAGGTGAGCGGGGTGAACACTGAAGCTTTCTTT; cdr3_aa: CASSEVSGVNTEAFF
j_call: TRBJ2-7; d_call: TRBD2; v_call: TRBV4-2; clone_size: .; cdr3_nt: TGTGCCAGCAGCCAAGATCTTCGCCTAGCGGGGGACTCCTACGAGCAGTACTTC; cdr3_aa: CASSQDLRLAGDSYEQYF
j_call: TRBJ1-2; d_call: .; v_call: TRBV4-3; clone_size: .; cdr3_nt: TGCGCCAGCAGCCGTACTCAGCCCAACTATGGCTACACCTTC; cdr3_aa: CASSRTQPNYGYTF
j_call: TRBJ1-5; d_call: .; v_call: TRBV12-3/TRBV12-4; clone_size: many; cdr3_nt: TGTGCCAGCAGCCCCCCCCGACGGAGCAATCAGCCCCAGCATTTT; cdr3_aa: CASSPPRRSNQPQHF